The clone carrying this T cell receptor (beta chain) turned up a few times. Its antigen is still unknown. Both TRBC1 and TRBC2 were covered by a beta constant-region primer of two equimolar oligonucleotides. In TCRdb, the UMI-ligation and nested PCR reads were re-called with MiXCR into one record per CDR3 protein. The sample lists 37,000 or so distinct CDR3 sequences, roughly 15% seen once, with 20% to 25% in the top ten. This sample was included in a study of naive and memory T cell subsets. Study observations and caveats: Expression changes during T cell differentiation may affect RNA-based TCR counts.

The germline CDR1 and CDR2 sequences are DFQATT and SNEGSKA (reference sequence). The CDR3 is made up of 10 amino acids. Trimming removed 8 bases at V and 5 bases at J, with 9 bases between. Specimen: effector memory CD4+ T cells from blood. The subset was: effector memory, CD45RA- CD27-. This TCR derives from a human donor in good health. This chain connects TRBV20-1 to TRBJ2-5; D is perhaps TRBD2 (6 bases). CDR3 in amino acids: CSPGGETQYF. CDR3 in DNA: TGCAGTCCCGGAGGGGAGACCCAGTACTTC.